These 28 T cell receptor beta chains came from one sample sequenced in a study of shared clonotypes between healthy human individuals. The table came from immunoSEQ multiplex PCR; TCRdb's copy has only in-frame clones and leaves some out. The sample records under 550,000 clones, approximately 95% being singletons. Sequences were obtained from naive CD4+ T cells sorted from blood. Subset noted: CD45RA+ positively selected. These receptors were obtained from a woman in her 30s in good health.

This clone appeared once. V and J are TRBV4-2 and TRBJ1-2; D is ambiguous. The V end lost 5 bases, the J end lost 4 bases, and 11 bases lay between the germline ends. Germline assignment: CDR1 LGHNA and CDR2 YNFKEQ. CDR3 length equals 13 residues. The CDR3 here is CASSLAVTYGYTF. Written as DNA, the CDR3 is TGTGCCAGCAGCTTAGCGGTTACCTATGGCTACACCTTC.

CDR3 residues: CASSSDETLSVIILGSPLHF. The CDR3 bases are TGTGCCAGCAGTTCGGACGAGACCCTCTCGGTGATCATTTTAGGTTCACCCCTCCACTTT. The chain carries TRBV28 and TRBJ1-6; no definite D call. Trimming cost V 4 bases and J 9 bases, with 31 bases left between them. Looked up from germline, CDR1 is MDHEN and CDR2 is SYDVKM. The CDR3 is made up of 20 amino acids.

The V call is TRBV6-6, the J call TRBJ2-6, with D tentatively TRBD1 (6 bases). The length of the CDR3 is 16 residues. In germline, CDR1 is MNHNY, CDR2 SVGAGI (reference sequence). Between the trimmed V and J ends, which lost 5 bases and 2 bases, there was a span of 13 bases. The CDR3 nucleotides read TGTGCCAGCAGTAAGGACAGCCCCCCTGGGGCCAACGTCCTGACTTTC. It translates to CASSKDSPPGANVLTF.

This sequence joins TRBV10-3 and TRBJ2-3; possibly TRBD1 for D (6 bases). Germline V gives CDR1 ENHRY, CDR2 SYGVKD. The V gene lost 0 bases and the J gene lost 6 bases, with 10 bases spanning the gap. CDR3 size: 14 residues. This CDR3 reads CAISESAGADTQYF. CDR3 nucleotides: TGTGCCATCAGTGAGTCAGCAGGGGCGGATACGCAGTATTTT.

This chain connects TRBV2 to TRBJ2-5, with D perhaps matching TRBD1 or TRBD2 (5 bases each). The J call is doubtful: the DNA matches TRBJ2-7 better. The CDR3 sequence is 13 residues long. Germline CDR1 SNHLY, CDR2 FYNNEI. CDR3 coding DNA: TGTGCCAGCAGTTGGGACGGGACCTACGAGCAGTACTTC. This translates into CASSWDGTYEQYF.

This rearrangement joins TRBV15 to TRBJ2-7; 11 nucleotides agree with TRBD1. The V and J ends lost 0 bases and 3 bases, in that order; junction bases with no gene match: 1. CDR3 length equals 15 residues. CDR1 is LNHNV, CDR2 YYDKDF, per germline (reference sequence). CDR3 DNA sequence: TGTGCCACCAGCAGAGATGGGACAGGGGGCTACGAGCAGTACTTC. Translation: CATSRDGTGGYEQYF.

The J gene is TRBJ2-7, the V gene TRBV5-6; the D gene could be TRBD1 or TRBD2 (5 bases each). The CDR3 is 15 amino acids. Germline V CDR1 and CDR2: SGHDT, YYEEEE. Trimming left V 0 bases short and J 2 bases short, with 12 bases between. This CDR3 reads CASSLVGGTPYEQYF. The CDR3 DNA sequence: TGTGCCAGCAGCTTGGTTGGGGGAACCCCCTACGAGCAGTACTTC.

This chain joins TRBV4-2 and TRBJ2-1, with D maybe TRBD1 (6 bases). Germline CDR1 and CDR2: LGHNA and YNFKEQ. V was pared by 4 bases and J by 4 bases, with 8 bases between. The CDR3 is 13 residues long. CDR3 DNA sequence: TGTGCCAGCAGCCCTACAGGGTACAATGAGCAGTTCTTC. Protein sequence: CASSPTGYNEQFF.

The V call is TRBV5-1, the J call TRBJ1-2; no clear D gene. There are 17 residues in the CDR3. The ends were cut back, 0 bases at V and 0 bases at J, with 15 bases in the middle. Germline-derived CDR1 and CDR2 are SGHRS and YFSETQ. CDR3 sequence: CASSLVSGVGANYGYTF. The CDR3, as DNA: TGCGCCAGCAGCTTGGTTTCGGGTGTCGGTGCTAACTATGGCTACACCTTC.

This chain links TRBV14 with TRBJ2-1, with D maybe TRBD1 (6 bases). There are 14 residues in the CDR3. Trimming cost V 0 bases and J 9 bases, with 12 bases left between them. Germline V gene data show CDR1 as SGHDN and CDR2 as FVKESK. The CDR3 here is CASSQDMGAAEQFF. The CDR3 nucleotides read TGTGCCAGCAGCCAAGATATGGGGGCCGCTGAGCAGTTCTTC. The full variable domain, rest sourced from reference TRBV14 and TRBJ2-1, is EAGVTQFPSHSVIEKGQTVTLRCDPISGHDNLYWYRRVMGKEIKFLLHFVKESKQDESGMPNNRFLAERTGGTYSTLKVQPAELEDSGVYFCASSQDMGAAEQFFGPGTRLTVL.

The J gene is TRBJ1-4, the V gene TRBV21-1. TRBV21-1 is deemed a pseudogene. CDR3 size: 15 residues. The CDR3 DNA sequence: TGTGCCAGCAGCAGCCCGATGTGGACCAGTGAAAAACTGTTTTTT. It translates to CASSSPMWTSEKLFF.

The genes are TRBV15 and TRBJ2-3; 7 nucleotides line up with TRBD2. The CDR3 consists of 15 residues. CDR1 LNHNV and CDR2 YYDKDF come from the germline V gene (reference sequence). J was trimmed by 6 bases and V by 3 bases; bases with no gene match: 9. CDR3 nucleotide sequence: TGTGCCACCAGCAGGTGGACGGGGACTACGGATACGCAGTATTTT. It encodes CATSRWTGTTDTQYF.

This rearrangement joins TRBV10-1 to TRBJ2-1; D perhaps matches TRBD2 (6 bases). Trimming took off 4 bases at V and 4 bases at J, with 8 bases between the two ends. This CDR3 has 13 amino acids. CDR1 and CDR2 (germline): WNHNN, SYGVQD (reference sequence). CDR3 in DNA: TGCGCCAGCAGTGGCGGGGTTTACAATGAGCAGTTCTTC. It encodes CASSGGVYNEQFF.

This sequence joins TRBV27 and TRBJ1-4; no clear D gene. CDR1 MNHEY and CDR2 SMNVEV come from the germline V gene (reference sequence). The CDR3 covers 13 residues. The V end was cut by 3 bases, the J end by 8 bases, with 10 bases between. The CDR3 region has the DNA TGTGCCAGCAGTTTGGTCCAGCGGGAAAAACTGTTTTTT. This encodes CASSLVQREKLFF.

This chain uses TRBV18 with TRBJ2-1; TRBD2 is a possible D gene (6 bases). From germline, CDR1 is KGHSH and CDR2 LQKENI. The CDR3 is made up of 15 amino acids. V was cut by 3 bases and J by 2 bases, with 11 bases left in between. CDR3: CASSPWRGAYNEQFF. The CDR3 DNA sequence: TGTGCCAGCTCACCGTGGCGGGGAGCCTACAATGAGCAGTTCTTC.

This chain links TRBV14 with TRBJ1-1; 8 nucleotides align to TRBD1. J gave up 10 bases and V 6 bases, and 10 bases lay outside the gene matches. The germline V gene encodes CDR1 SGHDN and CDR2 FVKESK. The CDR3 runs 13 residues. CDR3 nucleotides: TGTGCCAGCAGGAGGGGTTTCCAGGGGGCAGCTTTCTTT. Translation gives CASRRGFQGAAFF.

The chain couples TRBV28 to TRBJ2-1; no clear D gene. CDR1 and CDR2 (germline): MDHEN, SYDVKM. V was trimmed by 6 bases and J by 5 bases, leaving 11 bases between them. This CDR3 is built from 13 residues. CDR3 nucleotides: TGTGCCAGCAGCGCCGCATGGGACAATGAGCAGTTCTTC. It is translated as CASSAAWDNEQFF.

This chain links TRBV28 with TRBJ1-2; D remains ambiguous. The V end lost 7 bases, the J end lost 5 bases, and 20 bases lay between the germline ends. The germline V gene encodes CDR1 MDHEN and CDR2 SYDVKM. There are 15 residues in the CDR3. Here the CDR3 DNA reads TGTGCCAGCACCCAACGTTGGAGCGAGGATTATGGCTACACCTTC. It specifies CASTQRWSEDYGYTF.

DNA for the CDR3: TGTGCCAGCAGTGGAGGACAGGGCAGCTATGGCTACACCTTC. Residues: CASSGGQGSYGYTF. This rearrangement joins TRBV6-5 to TRBJ1-2, with 8 bases lining up with TRBD1. Trimming at V came to 5 bases and at J to 4 bases, leaving 6 bases not matched to a gene. Per the germline V gene, CDR1 is MNHEY and CDR2 is SVGAGI. The CDR3 has 14 amino acids.

The table lists this clone with a count of one. This chain links TRBV18 with TRBJ1-3; D might be TRBD1 (6 bases). The CDR3 contains 15 residues. Germline V gene sequence: CDR1 KGHSH, CDR2 LQKENI. V shed 3 bases and J shed 0 bases, with 9 bases lying between them. As DNA, the CDR3 is TGTGCCAGCTCACCTCCGGACAGCTCTGGAAACACCATATATTTT. The encoded protein is CASSPPDSSGNTIYF. Full variable domain (rest looked up from reference TRBV18 and TRBJ1-3): NAGVMQNPRHLVRRRGQEARLRCSPMKGHSHVYWYRQLPEEGLKFMVYLQKENIIDESGMPKERFSAEFPKEGPSILRIQQVVRGDSAAYFCASSPPDSSGNTIYFGEGSWLTVV.

The rearrangement links TRBV5-4 to TRBJ2-6; D might be TRBD1 (5 bases). The germline gives CDR1 SGHNT, CDR2 YYREEE (reference sequence). The length of the CDR3 is 15 residues. V lost 0 bases and J lost 2, with 6 bases in between. CDR3 nucleotides: TGTGCCAGCAGCTTGGTAGGGGCTGGGGCCAACGTCCTGACTTTC. Residues: CASSLVGAGANVLTF.

The rearrangement uses TRBV25-1 and TRBJ1-1, with D uncertain. The V and J ends lost 0 bases and 1 base respectively, with 6 bases between them. This CDR3 region has 14 residues. Germline CDR1 reads MGHDK; CDR2 reads SYGVNS. CDR3 loop: CASSEYWGNTEAFF. As DNA, the CDR3 is TGTGCCAGCAGTGAATATTGGGGGAACACTGAAGCTTTCTTT.

The chain carries TRBV18 and TRBJ1-5, with D uncertain. V shed 6 bases and J shed 6 bases, with 18 bases lying between them. CDR1 KGHSH and CDR2 LQKENI come from the germline V gene. The CDR3 runs to 15 residues. Here the CDR3 DNA reads TGTGCCAGCTCCCTCCGGGAAACCTCCGGTCAGCCCCAGCATTTT. Protein sequence: CASSLRETSGQPQHF. Complete variable domain (other parts from reference TRBV18 and TRBJ1-5): NAGVMQNPRHLVRRRGQEARLRCSPMKGHSHVYWYRQLPEEGLKFMVYLQKENIIDESGMPKERFSAEFPKEGPSILRIQQVVRGDSAAYFCASSLRETSGQPQHFGDGTRLSIL.

The chain recombines TRBV7-6 with TRBJ2-3; D uncertain. Trimming cost V 4 bases and J 7 bases, with 9 bases left between them. Germline V gene lookup returns CDR1 SGHVS and CDR2 FNYEAQ. The CDR3 totals 12 residues. CDR3 bases: TGTGCCAGCAGCTCCGGACGGAATACGCAGTATTTT. Its translation: CASSSGRNTQYF.

This chain connects TRBV28 to TRBJ2-7; 7 bases fit TRBD1. From germline, CDR1 is MDHEN and CDR2 SYDVKM. There are 15 residues in the CDR3. The ends lost 4 bases at V and 6 bases at J; junction bases unmatched: 12. CDR3 residues: CASSSRGRGIAEQYF. CDR3 in DNA: TGTGCCAGCAGTTCCAGGGGCAGGGGGATCGCCGAGCAGTACTTC.

The chain joins TRBV11-2 to TRBJ2-2; 7 bases are shared with TRBD1. The trim removed 6 bases at V and 3 bases at J, leaving 4 bases unmatched. Looked up from germline, CDR1 is SGHAT and CDR2 is FQNNGV. This CDR3 has 14 residues. CDR3 coding DNA: TGTGCCAGCAGTGTCACAGGGGACACCGGGGAGCTGTTTTTT. It yields the protein CASSVTGDTGELFF.

This rearrangement joins TRBV28 to TRBJ2-5; D is unclear. Gene TRBJ2-7 matches the end of the DNA better, so the J call may be wrong. Per germline, CDR1 MDHEN and CDR2 SYDVKM. This CDR3 has 14 residues. CDR3 DNA sequence: TGTGCCAGCATTGAGAACAGCTGGGGATCCGAGCAGTACTTC. This codes for CASIENSWGSEQYF.

This chain uses TRBV7-2 with TRBJ2-2; 7 nucleotides align to TRBD2. Germline V gives CDR1 SGHTA, CDR2 FQGNSA. The CDR3 length is 15 residues. The junction had 3 bases not matched to a gene; V was cut back by 2 bases and J by 3 bases. In nucleotides, the CDR3 is TGTGCCAGCAGCTTAATTAGCGGGTACACCGGGGAGCTGTTTTTT. Its protein is CASSLISGYTGELFF. Based on the CDR3 plus reference TRBV7-2 and TRBJ2-2, the full variable domain is GAGVSQSPSNKVTEKGKDVELRCDPISGHTALYWYRQSLGQGLEFLIYFQGNSAPDKSGLPSDRFSAERTGGSVSTLTIQRTQQEDSAVYLCASSLISGYTGELFFGEGSRLTVL.